The table lists the clone carrying this T cell receptor beta chain with a few counts. This specimen comes from a study of cytomegalovirus exposure and HLA in healthy donors. V gave up 0 bases and J gave up 3 bases, with 10 bases separating them. CDR1 SGHNT and CDR2 YYREEE come from the germline V gene (reference sequence). The CDR3 has 14 residues. 60 Vbeta and 13 Jbeta primers were used in PCR. Assay: immunoSEQ multiplex PCR; the TCRdb copy retains only in-frame clones and omits some. The data show about 170,000 clones, around 86% seen once. Sequencing was carried out using PBMCs. The clonotype comes from a male donor in good health and CMV-seronegative. The chain combines TRBV5-4 with TRBJ2-7, with D possibly TRBD1 on 6 matching bases. The CDR3 DNA is TGTGCCAGCAGCTTGGACAGGGTAAGCTACGAGCAGTACTTC. Translated, it gives CASSLDRVSYEQYF.